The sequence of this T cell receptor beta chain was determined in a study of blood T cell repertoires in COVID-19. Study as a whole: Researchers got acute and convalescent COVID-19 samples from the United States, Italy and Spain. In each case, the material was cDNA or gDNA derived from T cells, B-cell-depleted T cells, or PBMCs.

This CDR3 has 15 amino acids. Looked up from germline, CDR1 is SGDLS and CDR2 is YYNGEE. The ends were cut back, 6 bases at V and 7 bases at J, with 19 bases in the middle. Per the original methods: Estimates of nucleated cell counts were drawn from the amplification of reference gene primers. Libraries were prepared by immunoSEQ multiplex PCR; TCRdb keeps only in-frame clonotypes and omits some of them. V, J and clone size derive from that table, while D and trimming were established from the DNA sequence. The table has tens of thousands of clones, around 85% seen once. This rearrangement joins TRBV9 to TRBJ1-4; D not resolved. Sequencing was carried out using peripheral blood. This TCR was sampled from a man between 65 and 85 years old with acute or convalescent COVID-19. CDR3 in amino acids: CASNDRGAGGEKLFF. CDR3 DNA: TGTGCCAGCAACGATAGAGGAGCGGGTGGTGAAAAACTGTTTTTT.